Sequencing of this TCR beta chain was carried out in a study of cytomegalovirus exposure and HLA in healthy donors. The study, taken as a whole, reports: Excluded were some V segments that proved indistinguishable, including TRBV6-2 and TRBV6-3. In a later analysis, at a false discovery rate of 0.05, over 15,000 TCR beta sequences matched HLA alleles.

This PCR relied on a set of 60 Vbeta primers and 13 Jbeta primers. Assay used: immunoSEQ multiplex PCR; TCRdb lists only in-frame clones, some missing. This table has roughly 150,000 clones, roughly 85% appearing once. In the case of this clone: Its specificity is not known.

The CDR3 is 11 amino acids. The V end was cut by 6 bases, the J end by 8 bases, with 13 bases between. Germline V lookup: CDR1 SQVTM, CDR2 ANQGSEA. The source material was PBMCs. The source is a man between 35 and 55 years old in good health and CMV-seropositive. The rearrangement uses TRBV29-1 and TRBJ1-2; D may be TRBD1 (5 bases). This CDR3 reads CSVMVGAGYTF. In DNA, the CDR3 is TGCAGCGTCATGGTTGGGGCCGGCTACACCTTC.